The T cell receptor (beta chain) under discussion was sequenced for a study of T cell responses to AZD1222 COVID-19 vaccine. In germline, CDR1 is SQVTM, CDR2 ANQGSEA. The CDR3 is 13 amino acids. V lost 7 bases, J lost 0 bases, and 13 bases lay in between. Sequencing was performed with immunoSEQ multiplex PCR; in TCRdb, only in-frame clones are kept and a portion is missing. This sample has 55,000 to 80,000 clones, with 80% to 90% found just once. Second doses at about 4 or about 12 weeks were pooled. Points from the study as a whole: The breadth and depth of Spike-specific TCRs increased once two AZD1222 doses had been given. Possibly, clonal diversity was underestimated; donors were largely white British and included more females.

On this clone itself: The antigen is unknown.

Sequenced material: peripheral blood, taken 28 days after the second AZD1222 dose. The genes are TRBV29-1 and TRBJ2-7; D uncertain. This TCR came from an adult who received the AZD1222 COVID-19 vaccine. CDR3 coding DNA: TGCAGCGCAGGTGCAGGTACCTCCTACGAGCAGTACTTC. This gives the protein CSAGAGTSYEQYF.